These T cell receptor beta chains were read from a single sample in a study of T cell changes during pregnancy in multiple sclerosis. Only in-frame clones appear in the TCRdb table, and some are missing; sequencing was by immunoSEQ multiplex PCR. This sample has around 50,000 clones; about 93% occur once, and the top ten carry about 0.6%. The input for sequencing was CD4+ T cells from peripheral blood mononuclear cells, taken after pregnancy. The receptors derive from a female donor in good health, enrolled as a control in a pregnancy study. Both conserved end residues are part of each CDR3. A D gene is named only where the DNA matches it firmly. The size field is filled for only some rows; it gives once, few, many or a size class.

v_gene	j_gene	abundance	d_gene	CDR3nt	CDR3aa
TRBV19	TRBJ1-2	NA	NA	TGTGCCAGTAGTATGTACGGGGTGGCTGGCTACACCTTC	CASSMYGVAGYTF
TRBV11-2	TRBJ1-2	NA	TRBD1	TGTGCCAGCAGCCTATACAGGGGATCTTCTGGCTACACCTTC	CASSLYRGSSGYTF
TRBV7-2	TRBJ2-6	NA	TRBD2	TGTGCCAGCAGGACTAGCGGGAGTGGGGGTGGGGCCAACGTCCTGACTTTC	CASRTSGSGGGANVLTF
TRBV9	TRBJ1-1	NA	TRBD1	TGTGCCAGCAGCGTAGGGGTCAGGGGGCACACTGAAGCTTTCTTT	CASSVGVRGHTEAFF
TRBV11-1	TRBJ1-6	few	NA	TGTGCCAGCAGCGCGACAGGTCCCAATTCACCCCTCCACTTT	CASSATGPNSPLHF
TRBV11-3	TRBJ2-1	NA	NA	TGTGCCAGCAGCTTAGGGCAGGGGGGCAATGAGCAGTTCTTC	CASSLGQGGNEQFF
TRBV5-5	TRBJ2-5	NA	TRBD2	TGTGCCAGCAGCTTGGGGCTAGCGGGAGGCCAAGAGACCCAGTACTTC	CASSLGLAGGQETQYF
TRBV18	TRBJ2-5	once	TRBD2	TGTGCCAGCTCACCACAAACTAGCGGGAGCTCAGAGACCCAGTACTTC	CASSPQTSGSSETQYF
TRBV15	TRBJ1-6	NA	NA	TGTGCCACCAGCACTTCGACACATAGTTCACCCCTCCACTTT	CATSTSTHSSPLHF
TRBV9	TRBJ2-3	NA	TRBD2	TGTGCCAGCAGCGTAGATAGCGGGAGGACAGATACGCAGTATTTT	CASSVDSGRTDTQYF
TRBV28	TRBJ1-1	NA	NA	TGTGCCAGTCAGTCACCGAACACTGAAGCTTTCTTT	CASQSPNTEAFF
TRBV6-5	TRBJ2-1	NA	TRBD1	TGTGCCAGCAGGACCGGGACAGTCAATGAGCAGTTCTTC	CASRTGTVNEQFF
TRBV7-7	TRBJ2-3	NA	TRBD2	TGTGCTAGCAGCACAAGCTCGGGAGGCGGCACAGATACGCAGTATTTT	CASSTSSGGGTDTQYF
TRBV5-1	TRBJ2-7	NA	NA	TGCGCCAGCAGCTTGGAGACAGACACCTACGAGCAGTACTTC	CASSLETDTYEQYF
TRBV5-1	TRBJ1-2	NA	TRBD1	TGCGCCAGCAGCTTGGGGGCAGGGGGAGGAACTGGCTACACCTTC	CASSLGAGGGTGYTF
TRBV11-2	TRBJ2-1	NA	NA	TGTGCCAGCAGCCCAGTCCCCGGGGGACTGAGCTCCTACAATGAGCAGTTCTTC	CASSPVPGGLSSYNEQFF
TRBV29-1	TRBJ2-7	NA	NA	TGCAGCGTTGAAGAAGGGAGCTACGAGCAGTACTTC	CSVEEGSYEQYF
TRBV5-1	TRBJ1-5	NA	NA	TGCGCCAGCAGCTTTTCGGCGCAGACAATTATTAGCAATCAGCCCCAGCATTTT	CASSFSAQTIISNQPQHF
TRBV9	TRBJ1-2	NA	NA	TGTGCCAGCAGCGGCCTTTCGGGCAGGGGTGGTGGCTACACCTTC	CASSGLSGRGGGYTF
TRBV5-1	TRBJ1-2	NA	NA	TGCGCCAGCAGCCCCCAATCGGACAGAACCTATGGCTACACCTTC	CASSPQSDRTYGYTF
TRBV19	TRBJ1-2	once	NA	TGTGCCAGTAGTATAACTGCGGCAAATGATGGCTACACCTTC	CASSITAANDGYTF
TRBV5-1	TRBJ1-4	NA	NA	TGCGCCAGCAGCTTGGATCCTGCAACTAATGAAAAACTGTTTTTT	CASSLDPATNEKLFF
TRBV6-5	TRBJ2-7	NA	NA	TGTGCCAGCAGTTACTCAACGCCCCGGGGAGCCGAGCAGTACTTC	CASSYSTPRGAEQYF
TRBV7-8	TRBJ2-2	few	NA	TGTGCCAGCAGCCACAGGCTTGGGGTACACACCGGGGAGCTGTTTTTT	CASSHRLGVHTGELFF
TRBV10-3	TRBJ2-3	NA	TRBD1	TGTGCCATCAGCCTTCCGACAGGGCGAGGGTCAGATACGCAGTATTTT	CAISLPTGRGSDTQYF
TRBV29-1	TRBJ2-7	NA	NA	TGCAGCGTTGAAGAGTCGACAGCTCTTTCCTACGAGCAGTACTTC	CSVEESTALSYEQYF
TRBV6-4	TRBJ2-1	NA	NA	TGTGCCAGCAGTGGGTCGGGTTCGGGGGTCCCCAATGAGCAGTTCTTC	CASSGSGSGVPNEQFF
TRBV18	TRBJ2-7	once	NA	TGTGCCAGCTCACCCCGGGCAGGGGCTAACTACGAGCAGTACTTC	CASSPRAGANYEQYF
TRBV30	TRBJ1-2	NA	NA	TGTGCCTCGAAGCCACAGAACTATGGCTACACCTTC	CASKPQNYGYTF
TRBV7-3	TRBJ2-3	NA	TRBD1	TGTGCCAGCAGCTTTTTACAGGGGGATACGCAGTATTTT	CASSFLQGDTQYF